Presented here are 7 T cell receptor beta chains from one specimen sequenced in a study of T cells in Graves' hyperthyroidism and ophthalmopathy. Amplification targeted TCR beta CDR3 regions from RNA transcripts. TCR CDR3 regions were first amplified by RT-PCR with HTBI primers. TCRdb analysed the multiplex PCR reads with MiXCR anew, one entry per CDR3 protein. The table lists 600,000 or so distinct CDR3 sequences, 15% to 20% of them singletons. The sample consisted of blood. The receptors stem from a woman under 40 with Graves' hyperthyroidism.

This clonotype has just a few counts. The V gene is TRBV20-1, the J gene TRBJ2-1; the D gene is possibly TRBD2 (5 bases). The V and J ends lost 6 bases and 7 bases respectively, with 16 bases between them. The length of the CDR3 is 13 residues. Per germline, CDR1 DFQATT and CDR2 SNEGSKA (reference sequence). The CDR3 nucleotides read TGCAGTGCCTATCTGACTAACTATAATGAGCAGTTCTTC. It yields the protein CSAYLTNYNEQFF.

This clonotype was observed at least ten times. V usage is TRBV27 and J usage is TRBJ2-3; possibly TRBD2 for D (6 bases). Deletions cut 2 bases from V and 1 base from J, with 13 bases between. The length of the CDR3 is 16 residues. Germline V gene lookup returns CDR1 MNHEY and CDR2 SMNVEV (reference sequence). CDR3 amino acids: CASSLVPGLRTDTQYF. DNA of the CDR3: TGTGCCAGCAGTTTAGTACCGGGACTGCGCACAGATACGCAGTATTTT.

This clonotype has ten or more counts. V is TRBV12-3 or TRBV12-4 and J is TRBJ2-1; D is undetermined. Trimming took off 5 bases at V and 7 bases at J, with 18 bases between the two ends. The CDR3 runs to 15 residues. The CDR3 region is CASSAGSQNWNEQFF. In DNA form, the CDR3 reads TGTGCCAGCAGTGCCGGCTCTCAGAATTGGAATGAGCAGTTCTTC.

In its sample, this clonotype was seen a few times. A much larger clone lies one base from this, so it may be a read error. The chain joins TRBV6-2 or TRBV6-3 to TRBJ1-2; weak D call: TRBD1 (5 bases). Germline loops: CDR1 MNHEY, CDR2 SVGEGT. Trimming pared 8 bases from V and 3 bases from J, leaving 13 bases between. The CDR3 has 13 residues. For the CDR3, the DNA is TGTGCCAGCCTCCGGGGCAGTGACTATGGCTACACCTTC. This sequence encodes CASLRGSDYGYTF.

The chain couples TRBV28 to TRBJ2-6, with a tentative D call TRBD2 (5 bases). CDR1 MDHEN and CDR2 SYDVKM come from the germline V gene. Trimming left V 2 bases short and J 2 bases short, with 10 bases between. CDR3 length equals 16 residues. The CDR3, as DNA: TGTGCCAGCAGTTTAGGATGGGGAGCTGGGGCCAACGTCCTGACTTTC. Translation: CASSLGWGAGANVLTF.

Many counts were recorded for this clonotype. The chain employs TRBV5-1 and TRBJ1-1, with D perhaps matching TRBD1 (5 bases). The CDR3 has 15 amino acids. Germline values: CDR1 SGHRS, CDR2 YFSETQ. V was shortened by 3 bases and J by 1 base, with 13 bases between the two germline ends. This chain's CDR3 is CASSSLDRQNTEAFF. As DNA, the CDR3 is TGCGCCAGCAGCTCACTCGACAGACAGAACACTGAAGCTTTCTTT.

The rearrangement joins TRBV18 to TRBJ2-1; 7 bases align to TRBD2. The CDR3 has 13 amino acids. The J segment lost 7 bases and the V segment lost 3 bases, leaving 3 bases of the junction unmatched. Germline V gene sequence: CDR1 KGHSH, CDR2 LQKENI. CDR3 amino acids: CASSPAAGNEQFF. CDR3 DNA sequence: TGTGCCAGCTCACCCGCAGCGGGGAATGAGCAGTTCTTC.